The 2 T cell receptor beta chains below all came from one sample that was sequenced in a study of CD8+ T cells in alopecia areata. RNA extraction was followed by reverse transcription into cDNA, which acted as the sequencing template. Data came from immunoSEQ multiplex PCR; TCRdb stores just in-frame clones and leaves some out. The data contain some 170,000 clones, approximately 70% of them singletons. The source material was CD8+ T cells sorted from blood, sampled at week 0. The origin of the receptors is a human donor with alopecia areata.

This clone occurred many times. The J gene is TRBJ1-5, the V gene TRBV12-5; TRBD1 is a possible D gene (6 bases). This CDR3 spans 13 amino acids. Germline V gene lookup returns CDR1 LGHNT and CDR2 FRNRAP. The V and J ends lost 6 bases and 7 bases respectively, with 13 bases between them. CDR3 nucleotides: TGTGCTAGTGGACATCAGGGGTTGCAGCCCCAGCATTTT. It is translated as CASGHQGLQPQHF.

The chain combines TRBV15 with TRBJ2-1, with 10 bases that match TRBD1. V was clipped by 3 bases and J by 4 bases; unmatched bases: 6. The CDR3 loop spans 16 amino acids. Germline CDR1 LNHNV, CDR2 YYDKDF (reference sequence). CDR3: CATSSGWDRGYNEQFF. CDR3 coding DNA: TGTGCCACCAGCAGCGGATGGGACAGGGGATACAATGAGCAGTTCTTC.